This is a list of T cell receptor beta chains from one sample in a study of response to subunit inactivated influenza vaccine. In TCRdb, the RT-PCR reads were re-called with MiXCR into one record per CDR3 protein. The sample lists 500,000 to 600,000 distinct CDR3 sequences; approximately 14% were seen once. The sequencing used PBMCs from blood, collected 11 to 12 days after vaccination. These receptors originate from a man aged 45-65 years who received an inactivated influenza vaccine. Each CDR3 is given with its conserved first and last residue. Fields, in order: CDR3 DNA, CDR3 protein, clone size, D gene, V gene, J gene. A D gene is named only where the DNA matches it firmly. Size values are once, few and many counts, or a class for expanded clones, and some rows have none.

cdr3_nt: TGTGCCAGCAGTTTATTTCGGGGGTATGCAGAGACCCAGTACTTC
cdr3_aa: CASSLFRGYAETQYF
clone_size: few
d_call: NA
v_call: TRBV28
j_call: TRBJ2-5

cdr3_nt: TGCAGCGTTGCACGGACCCGGGAGCTGTTTTTT
cdr3_aa: CSVARTRELFF
clone_size: many
d_call: NA
v_call: TRBV29-1
j_call: TRBJ2-2

cdr3_nt: TGCGCCAGCAGGCCAGGGAGTGAGGACGAGCAGTACTTC
cdr3_aa: CASRPGSEDEQYF
clone_size: many
d_call: NA
v_call: TRBV5-1
j_call: TRBJ2-7

cdr3_nt: TGTGCCAGCAGCTTGAGGGGGAACCCAGATACGCAGTATTTT
cdr3_aa: CASSLRGNPDTQYF
clone_size: few
d_call: NA
v_call: TRBV7-3
j_call: TRBJ2-3

cdr3_nt: TGCGCCAGCAGCCAACTGACAGGGGGTGCAGATACGCAGTATTTT
cdr3_aa: CASSQLTGGADTQYF
clone_size: many
d_call: TRBD1
v_call: TRBV4-1
j_call: TRBJ2-3

cdr3_nt: TGTGCCAGCAGCCTGGATCCGGGACGCCTCTTAGATACGCAGTATTTT
cdr3_aa: CASSLDPGRLLDTQYF
clone_size: NA
d_call: NA
v_call: TRBV7-8
j_call: TRBJ2-3

cdr3_nt: TGCGCCAGCAGATCCCGAGGGGGCAGAAACCAAGAGACCCAGTACTTC
cdr3_aa: CASRSRGGRNQETQYF
clone_size: many
d_call: TRBD1
v_call: TRBV5-1
j_call: TRBJ2-5

cdr3_nt: TGTGCCAGCAGCTTAGGGGCGACGGGCCCCACAGATACGCAGTATTTT
cdr3_aa: CASSLGATGPTDTQYF
clone_size: few
d_call: NA
v_call: TRBV7-9
j_call: TRBJ2-3

cdr3_nt: TGTGCCATCCAAGACTCAGGGAATTCCTACAATGAGCAGTTCTTC
cdr3_aa: CAIQDSGNSYNEQFF
clone_size: few
d_call: NA
v_call: TRBV10-3
j_call: TRBJ2-1

cdr3_nt: TGTGCCAGCAGCTTATTTTCCGCCCGGGACAGGCCTTACGAGCAGTACTTC
cdr3_aa: CASSLFSARDRPYEQYF
clone_size: few
d_call: TRBD1
v_call: TRBV11-2
j_call: TRBJ2-7

cdr3_nt: TGTGCCAGCAGTCTTACGGCAAGTAACAATGAGCAGTTCTTC
cdr3_aa: CASSLTASNNEQFF
clone_size: many
d_call: NA
v_call: TRBV6-2/TRBV6-3
j_call: TRBJ2-1

cdr3_nt: TGTGCCAGCAGCTTGGTGGGCAGTAAAGAGACCCAGTACTTC
cdr3_aa: CASSLVGSKETQYF
clone_size: few
d_call: NA
v_call: TRBV5-4
j_call: TRBJ2-5

cdr3_nt: TGTGCCAGCAGAGCGGGAGACAGGAACACTGAAGCTTTCTTT
cdr3_aa: CASRAGDRNTEAFF
clone_size: few
d_call: NA
v_call: TRBV3-1
j_call: TRBJ1-1